Shown below are 14 T cell receptor beta chains from a single sample sequenced in a study of shared clonotypes between healthy human individuals. The assay was immunoSEQ multiplex PCR, and TCRdb's table has in-frame clones only and misses some. The table shows 1.6 million or so clones, with approximately 96% occurring only once. The material sequenced was naive CD4+ T cells sorted from blood. As for subset: CD45RA+ positively selected. These receptors came from a man aged 25 to 45 in good health.

The J gene is TRBJ2-7, the V gene TRBV15; D gene unclear. Per germline, CDR1 LNHNV and CDR2 YYDKDF (reference sequence). The V and J ends lost 1 base and 4 bases respectively, with 8 bases between them. The CDR3 consists of 13 residues. Here the CDR3 DNA reads TGTGCCACCAGCAGAGTAGTAAATTACGAGCAGTACTTC. Translated: CATSRVVNYEQYF.

The chain uses TRBV5-1 and TRBJ2-3; no clear D gene. Germline assignment: CDR1 SGHRS and CDR2 YFSETQ. The CDR3 contains 12 residues. Trimming pared 6 bases from V and 0 bases from J, leaving 5 bases between. The chain's CDR3 is CASKPSTDTQYF. CDR3 bases: TGCGCCAGCAAACCGAGCACAGATACGCAGTATTTT.

Of note for this clone: The sample carries other DNA sequences with the same CDR3. The rearrangement links TRBV5-1 to TRBJ2-2; D remains ambiguous. Germline values: CDR1 SGHRS, CDR2 YFSETQ. This CDR3 is 13 amino acids long. V was trimmed by 4 bases and J by 4 bases, leaving 8 bases between them. The CDR3 reads CASSPTGTGELFF. For the CDR3, the DNA is TGCGCCAGCAGCCCCACTGGCACCGGGGAGCTGTTTTTT. The entire variable domain, with the rest obtained from reference TRBV5-1 and TRBJ2-2, is as follows: KAGVTQTPRYLIKTRGQQVTLSCSPISGHRSVSWYQQTPGQGLQFLFEYFSETQRNKGNFPGRFSGRQFSNSRSEMNVSTLELGDSALYLCASSPTGTGELFFGEGSRLTVL.

The chain carries TRBV29-1 and TRBJ1-1, with 7 bases fitting TRBD1. The CDR3 contains 14 residues. Germline V gene lookup returns CDR1 SQVTM and CDR2 ANQGSEA. V was pared by 7 bases and J by 1 base, with 9 bases of the junction left unmatched. The chain's CDR3 is CSAQKGAGNTEAFF. The CDR3 region has the DNA TGCAGCGCCCAAAAGGGGGCGGGGAACACTGAAGCTTTCTTT.

This chain links TRBV28 with TRBJ2-6; no clear D gene. V lost 5 bases and J lost 2, with 10 bases in between. This CDR3 comprises 15 residues. Germline CDR1 MDHEN, CDR2 SYDVKM. The CDR3 coding sequence is TGTGCCAGCAGTCCCGTTAGGCCTGGGGCCAACGTCCTGACTTTC. Protein product: CASSPVRPGANVLTF.

V gene TRBV6-1 combines with J gene TRBJ1-5; tentatively, D is TRBD1 (5 bases). Germline V gene lookup returns CDR1 MNHNS and CDR2 SASEGT. This CDR3 is 15 amino acids long. V shed 5 bases and J shed 3 bases, with 14 bases lying between them. The CDR3 loop is CASSHARDFNQPQHF. The DNA of the CDR3 is TGTGCCAGCAGTCACGCACGGGACTTCAATCAGCCCCAGCATTTT.

The V call is TRBV5-1, the J call TRBJ1-3, with unresolved D. This CDR3 is built from 16 residues. CDR1 SGHRS and CDR2 YFSETQ come from the germline V gene. Trimming took off 1 base at V and 0 bases at J, with 11 bases between the two ends. For the CDR3, the DNA is TGCGCCAGCAGCTTGATCTCACCCCGCTCTGGAAACACCATATATTTT. Its translation: CASSLISPRSGNTIYF.

The chain uses TRBV14 and TRBJ1-2; possibly TRBD1 for D (6 bases). V lost 5 bases, J lost 2 bases, and 12 bases lay in between. This CDR3 spans 14 amino acids. Germline V gene data show CDR1 as SGHDN and CDR2 as FVKESK. CDR3 protein: CASSYRDINYGYTF. CDR3 bases: TGTGCCAGCAGCTACCGGGACATAAACTATGGCTACACCTTC.

The V call is TRBV19, the J call TRBJ2-1, with TRBD2 identical over 8 bases. Germline loops: CDR1 LNHDA, CDR2 SQIVND (reference sequence). This CDR3 contains 15 residues. The ends lost 5 bases at V and 4 bases at J; junction bases unmatched: 7. The CDR3 DNA sequence: TGTGCCAGTAGTGAGGTGGTAGCGGGATACAATGAGCAGTTCTTC. Translated: CASSEVVAGYNEQFF. Drawing the rest from reference TRBV19 and TRBJ2-1, the complete variable domain is DGGITQSPKYLFRKEGQNVTLSCEQNLNHDAMYWYRQDPGQGLRLIYYSQIVNDFQKGDIAEGYSVSREKKESFPLTVTSAQKNPTAFYLCASSEVVAGYNEQFFGPGTRLTVL.

V and J are TRBV7-6 and TRBJ2-5; the D call may be TRBD1 or TRBD2 (5 bases each). The CDR3 has 15 amino acids. Looked up from germline, CDR1 is SGHVS and CDR2 is FNYEAQ. Trimming removed 5 bases from V and 7 bases from J, with 20 bases in between. The CDR3 is CASSLTTPGPWTQYF. Written as DNA, the CDR3 is TGTGCCAGCAGCCTAACGACTCCGGGACCCTGGACCCAGTACTTC.

This chain uses TRBV27 with TRBJ2-1, with TRBD1 identical over 11 bases. CDR3 length equals 16 residues. Trimming cost V 5 bases and J 4 bases; bases outside gene matches: 7. Germline values: CDR1 MNHEY, CDR2 SMNVEV (reference sequence). CDR3 in DNA: TGTGCCAGCAGTAAAGGGACAGGGGGGCTTTACAATGAGCAGTTCTTC. The encoded protein is CASSKGTGGLYNEQFF.

This chain uses TRBV7-9 with TRBJ2-1; D may be TRBD2 (6 bases). Per germline, CDR1 SEHNR and CDR2 FQNEAQ (reference sequence). This CDR3 region has 11 residues. V shed 6 bases and J shed 14 bases, with 14 bases lying between them. CDR3 nucleotide sequence: TGTGCCAGCAGTCCCGTTGGAGGGGAGTTCTTC. It codes for CASSPVGGEFF.

The chain carries TRBV11-2 and TRBJ2-7; tentative D call: TRBD2 (6 bases). This CDR3 is 15 amino acids long. V was trimmed by 5 bases and J by 3 bases, leaving 17 bases between them. Per the germline V gene, CDR1 is SGHAT and CDR2 is FQNNGV. CDR3 region: CASSKQRAGSYEQYF. For the CDR3, the DNA is TGTGCCAGCAGCAAACAAAGGGCGGGGAGCTACGAGCAGTACTTC.

The chain is built from TRBV28 and TRBJ1-5; 8 bases align to TRBD1. This CDR3 contains 16 residues. CDR1 and CDR2 from the germline V gene are MDHEN and SYDVKM. V trimming: 5 bases; J trimming: 9 bases; junction bases outside the gene matches: 15. The CDR3 sequence is CASSNKRQGARGPQHF. CDR3 nucleotide sequence: TGTGCCAGCAGTAATAAGCGGCAGGGGGCCAGGGGGCCCCAGCATTTT.